This TCR beta chain was recorded in a study of metastatic and nonmetastatic thyroid tumors. Study-level background: Comparison of repertoires was carried out across blood and tumor or nodule tissue from malignant and benign thyroid patients. Study-level findings and limits: Relative to benign nodules, malignant thyroid tumors were reportedly characterized by significantly elevated TCR beta diversity in blood and tumor.

Germline V gene lookup returns CDR1 DFQATT and CDR2 SNEGSKA (reference sequence). The CDR3 length is 16 residues. V was cut by 0 bases and J by 2 bases, with 17 bases left in between. In the source study's methods: The study built a papillary thyroid cancer distant-metastasis classifier from CDR3 differences across clinicopathological groups. TCRdb reprocessed the PCR reads using MiXCR. In this record, the V and J calls reflect TCRdb's handling and not the investigators' own analysis. This table holds around 15,000 clones, under 15% found once. Patients had received no treatment of any kind before thyroid surgery. Worth noting for this clone: The antigen remains unidentified.

The chain carries TRBV20-1 and TRBJ2-7; D could derive from TRBD1 or TRBD2 (5 bases each). Source material: tumor tissue. The TCR sequence derives from a female donor with papillary thyroid cancer or a benign thyroid nodule (not recorded which). Some clones in this sample may be carry-over from other donors' samples. The CDR3 loop reads CSARDARGALTYEQYF. The CDR3 DNA sequence: TGCAGTGCTAGAGATGCGAGGGGTGCCCTTACCTACGAGCAGTACTTC.